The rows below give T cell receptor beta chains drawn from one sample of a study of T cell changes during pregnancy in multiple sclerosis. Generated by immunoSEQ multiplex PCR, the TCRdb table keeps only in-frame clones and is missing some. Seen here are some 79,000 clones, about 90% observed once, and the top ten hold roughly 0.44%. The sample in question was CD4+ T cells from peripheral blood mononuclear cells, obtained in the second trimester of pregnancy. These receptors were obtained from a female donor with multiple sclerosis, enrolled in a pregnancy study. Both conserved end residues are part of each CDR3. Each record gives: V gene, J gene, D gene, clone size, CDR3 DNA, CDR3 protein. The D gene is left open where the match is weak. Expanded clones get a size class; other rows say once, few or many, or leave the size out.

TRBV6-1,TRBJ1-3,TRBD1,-,TGTGCCAGCAGTCTCCTAGGGGGCCCGGACACCATATATTTT,CASSLLGGPDTIYF
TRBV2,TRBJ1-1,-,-,TGTGCCGCTACCCGCTCCCCGCGAGCCACTGAAGCTTTCTTT,CAATRSPRATEAFF
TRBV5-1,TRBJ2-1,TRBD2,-,TGCGCCAGCAGCTTGGCAACTAGCGGAGGCTCCTACAATGAGCAGTTCTTC,CASSLATSGGSYNEQFF
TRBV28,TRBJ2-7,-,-,TGTGCCAGCACAAGGGACTTACTTACTACCTACGAGCAGTACTTC,CASTRDLLTTYEQYF
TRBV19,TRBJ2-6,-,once,TGTGCCAGTAGTATAGGGTCAGCAGGGGCCTACTCTGGGGCCAACGTCCTGACTTTC,CASSIGSAGAYSGANVLTF
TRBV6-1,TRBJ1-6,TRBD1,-,TGTGCCAGCACCAGGGACAGATTGTTGAGCTCACCCCTCCACTTT,CASTRDRLLSSPLHF
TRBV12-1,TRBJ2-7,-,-,TGTGCCAGCAGCACGGGCGTAAGGGGAAGTACCTACGAGCAGTACTTC,CASSTGVRGSTYEQYF
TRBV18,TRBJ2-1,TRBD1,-,TGTGCCAGCTCACCAAGCGTCGGACAGGGTCCCAATGAGCAGTTCTTC,CASSPSVGQGPNEQFF
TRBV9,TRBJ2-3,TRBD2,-,TGTGCCAGCAGCGCCGGGACTAGCGGACTCACAGATACGCAGTATTTT,CASSAGTSGLTDTQYF
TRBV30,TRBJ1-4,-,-,TGTGCCTGGAGTTGGGGAGGGGGAAATGAAAAACTGTTTTTT,CAWSWGGGNEKLFF
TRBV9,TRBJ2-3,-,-,TGTGCCAGCAGCGTAGGGACAGGCACAGATACGCAGTATTTT,CASSVGTGTDTQYF
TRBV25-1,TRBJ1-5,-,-,TGTGCCAGCAGTGACACAGGGTCGAGTCAGCCCCAGCATTTT,CASSDTGSSQPQHF
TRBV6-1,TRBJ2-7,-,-,TGTGCCAGCAGCATCGGGCTGTGGGGCACCTACGAGCAGTACTTC,CASSIGLWGTYEQYF
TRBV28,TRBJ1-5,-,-,TGTGCCAGCACCCCCGACACAATCAATCAGCCCCAGCATTTT,CASTPDTINQPQHF
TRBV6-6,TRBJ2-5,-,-,TGTGCCAGCAGTTACCAATCAGGGAGGAGGGAGACCCAGTACTTC,CASSYQSGRRETQYF
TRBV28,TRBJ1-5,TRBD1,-,TGTGCCAGCAGTTTAAGGGACAGGGAAGTCCAGCCCCAGCATTTT,CASSLRDREVQPQHF
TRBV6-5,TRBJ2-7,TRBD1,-,TGTGCCAGCAGTTACCAACCGGGACAGGGGCTCTCCGAGCAGTACTTC,CASSYQPGQGLSEQYF
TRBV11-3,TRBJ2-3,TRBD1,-,TGTGCCAGCAGCAGTCTACCGGGACAGATGAGCACAGATACGCAGTATTTT,CASSSLPGQMSTDTQYF
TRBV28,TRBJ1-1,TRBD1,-,TGTGCCAGCAGTCCGACAGGGGCCCTGAACACTGAAGCTTTCTTT,CASSPTGALNTEAFF
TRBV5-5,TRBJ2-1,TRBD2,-,TGTGCCAGCAGCCCGGGACTAGCGGGAGTGCATGAGCAGTTCTTC,CASSPGLAGVHEQFF
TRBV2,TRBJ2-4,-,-,TGTGCCAGCAGTGAGGAGGGGGCCAAAAACATTCAGTACTTC,CASSEEGAKNIQYF
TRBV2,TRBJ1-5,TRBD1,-,TGTGCCAGCAGTCGGACAGGGAATAACGATCAGCCCCAGCATTTT,CASSRTGNNDQPQHF
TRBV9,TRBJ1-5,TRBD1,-,TGTGCCAGCAGCCCGAGGTTCCGGACAGGGTGGAGTCAGCCCCAGCATTTT,CASSPRFRTGWSQPQHF
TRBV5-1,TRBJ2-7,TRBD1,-,TGCGCCAGCAGCTTGAGCGGGACAGGGCTCTACGAGCAGTACTTC,CASSLSGTGLYEQYF
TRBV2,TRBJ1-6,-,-,TGTGCCAGCACTGGCAGGGTTAGCTCACCCCTCCACTTT,CASTGRVSSPLHF
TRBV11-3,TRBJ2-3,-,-,TGTGCCAGCAGCTTATCGGAGCGGAGTACGCAGTATTTT,CASSLSERSTQYF
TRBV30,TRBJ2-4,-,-,TGTGCCTGGAGTCCGGACAGAGCCAAAAACATTCAGTACTTC,CAWSPDRAKNIQYF
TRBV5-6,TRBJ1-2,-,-,TGTGCCAGCAGCTTCTTGCGGGGAAATGGCGGCTACACCTTC,CASSFLRGNGGYTF
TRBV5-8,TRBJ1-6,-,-,TGTGCCAGCCGCGGGGCCTTCCGTTGGGGTTCTTTTAATTCACCCCTCCACTTT,CASRGAFRWGSFNSPLHF
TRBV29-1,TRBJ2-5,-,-,TGCAGCGTAGCCGACAGGACTGCTCAAGAGACCCAGTACTTC,CSVADRTAQETQYF
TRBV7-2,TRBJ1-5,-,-,TGTGCCAGCAGCTTACAGGCCGTGGGCAATCAGCCCCAGCATTTT,CASSLQAVGNQPQHF
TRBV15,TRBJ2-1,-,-,TGTGCCACCAGCAGAGTTGACGCCCTCGGGCGGGATGAGCAGTTCTTC,CATSRVDALGRDEQFF
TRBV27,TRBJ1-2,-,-,TGTGCCAGCAGGGGGAAAAAGGAGGGAAACTATGGCTACACCTTC,CASRGKKEGNYGYTF
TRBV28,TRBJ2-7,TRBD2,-,TGTGCCAGCAGAGTAGCGGGAGTCTACGAGCAGTACTTC,CASRVAGVYEQYF
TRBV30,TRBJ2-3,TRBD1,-,TGTGCCTGGAGTGTTGTGACAGGGGGCACAGATACGCAGTATTTT,CAWSVVTGGTDTQYF
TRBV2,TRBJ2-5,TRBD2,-,TGTGCCAGCAGTGTCGGGGGGAGTGGGGAGACCCAGTACTTC,CASSVGGSGETQYF
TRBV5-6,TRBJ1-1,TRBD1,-,TGTGCCAGCAGCGTAAGGGACAGGAACGGTGAAGCTTTCTTT,CASSVRDRNGEAFF
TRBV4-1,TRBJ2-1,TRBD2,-,TGCGCCAGCAGCCCGACTAGCGGGAGGGGTTTCTCCTACAATGAGCAGTTCTTC,CASSPTSGRGFSYNEQFF
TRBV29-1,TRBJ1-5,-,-,TGCAGCGTGAGCCTCTGGTCAGGCGGACAAACTTTCAATCAGCCCCAGCATTTT,CSVSLWSGGQTFNQPQHF
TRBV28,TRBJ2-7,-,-,TGTGCCAGCACCGAACGACTGTCCCAATACGAGCAGTACTTC,CASTERLSQYEQYF
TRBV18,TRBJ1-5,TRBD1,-,TGTGCTGCGGGGACAGATAGCAATCAGCCCCAGCATTTT,CAAGTDSNQPQHF
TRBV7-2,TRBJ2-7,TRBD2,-,TGTGCCAGCGCCCTTATGAGGGAGGGTTGGGAGCAGTACTTC,CASALMREGWEQYF
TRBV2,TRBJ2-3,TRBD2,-,TGTGCCAGCAGTGAACCGGGACTAGCGGGAGATACGCAGTATTTT,CASSEPGLAGDTQYF
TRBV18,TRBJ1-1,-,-,TGTGCCAGCTCACCCCAAATGAACACTGAAGCTTTCTTT,CASSPQMNTEAFF
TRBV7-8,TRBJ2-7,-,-,TGTGCCAGCAGCTTAGAAGGGGGAGAAGCGTGGGAGCAGTACTTC,CASSLEGGEAWEQYF
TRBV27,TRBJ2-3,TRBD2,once,TGTGCCAGCAGTTTACTCACTAGCGGGAGGGTAAATACGCAGTATTTT,CASSLLTSGRVNTQYF
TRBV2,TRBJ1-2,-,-,TGTGCCAGCAGTGAGGAGGGAGACTATGGCTACACCTTC,CASSEEGDYGYTF
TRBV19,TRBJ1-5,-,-,TGTGCCAGTAGTATTACCTCCGGGACAATTAATCAGCCCCAGCATTTT,CASSITSGTINQPQHF
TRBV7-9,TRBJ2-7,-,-,TGTGCCAGCAGCCCCTGGGGGGACCACGAGCAGTACTTC,CASSPWGDHEQYF
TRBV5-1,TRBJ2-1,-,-,TGCGCCAGCAGCTTCTCCGGGACAAACTACAATGAGCAGTTCTTC,CASSFSGTNYNEQFF
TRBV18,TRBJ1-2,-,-,TGTGCCAGCTCACCAGGCGTCAGGGATGGCTACACCTTC,CASSPGVRDGYTF
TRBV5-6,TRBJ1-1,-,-,TGTGCCAGCAGCTTGGCCGGGGACACGCACGGGACGACTGAAGCTTTCTTT,CASSLAGDTHGTTEAFF
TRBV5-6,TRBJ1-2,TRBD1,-,TGTGCCAGCAGCCCGACAGGGGGCGCGCAGGGCTACACCTTC,CASSPTGGAQGYTF
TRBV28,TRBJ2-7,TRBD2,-,TGTGCCAGCATTGCCCGGACTAGCGGGAGTTACGAGCAGTACTTC,CASIARTSGSYEQYF
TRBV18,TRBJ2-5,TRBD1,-,TGTGCCAGCTCACCGGACAGGGGACGAGTGACCCAGTACTTC,CASSPDRGRVTQYF
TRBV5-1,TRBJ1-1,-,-,TGCGCCAGCAGCTTGGCCAGGAACAGGGACCCCTCGACGTTT,CASSLARNRDPSTF